This TCR beta chain was recorded in a study of spatial heterogeneity in lung cancer. Germline-derived CDR1 and CDR2 are MNHNS and SASEGT. The V gene end was trimmed by 4 bases and the J gene end by 10 bases; junction bases not matched to a gene: 5. The CDR3 runs 14 residues. Time point meaning: sample taken at primary tumor resection. Whole RNA obtained from tumor, nontumor lung or frozen PBMC underwent sequencing without sorting. The donor group consisted of roughly 76 patients who had untreated, early-stage non-small cell lung cancer. The sample holds many counts of this clonotype. Its specificity is not known. Whole-study results and caveats: There were more appearances of ubiquitous expanded tumor TCRs in blood at resection than at follow-up.

TCR cDNA molecules each carried a unique molecular identifier. TCRdb reprocessed the 5' RACE reads with MiXCR, giving one entry per CDR3 protein. The data hold tens of thousands of distinct CDR3 sequences, with less than 6% observed a single time. The input for sequencing was PBMCs, taken at surgery. The chain employs TRBV6-1 and TRBJ1-6, with 9 nucleotides matching TRBD1. This receptor was identified in a male donor with early-stage non-small cell lung cancer. In DNA, the CDR3 is TGTGCCAGCAGTGTACAGGGGGCTGGATCACCCCTCCACTTT. Residues: CASSVQGAGSPLHF.